This TCR beta chain emerged from a study of blood T cell repertoires in COVID-19. As for the study in general: COVID-19 samples from acute and convalescent phases originated in the United States, Italy and Spain. PBMCs, B-cell-depleted T cells, or T cells were the source of the cDNA or gDNA that made up the material.

Germline loops: CDR1 KGHDR, CDR2 SFDVKD. Trimming removed 5 bases from V and 4 bases from J; junction bases left unmatched: 7. This CDR3 spans 15 amino acids. In the original processing: Researchers report that nucleated cell counts were estimated from reference gene primer amplification. Using immunoSEQ multiplex PCR, the repertoire was profiled, and TCRdb retains in-frame clones only, with some absent. V, J and clone size are taken as reported in that table, and D and trimming were inferred from the DNA itself. This sample has roughly 150,000 clones; around four fifths occur once, and the top ten carry 2.5% to 3%.

The receptor was isolated from a man aged 70 or older with acute or convalescent COVID-19. What was sequenced was peripheral blood. The V call is TRBV24-1, the J call TRBJ2-1; the match to TRBD1 covers 7 bases. CDR3 in DNA: TGTGCCACCAGTGGGGACAGCGTACAATACAATGAGCAGTTCTTC. It yields the protein CATSGDSVQYNEQFF.